Listed below are T cell receptor beta chains from one sample, sequenced in a study of blood T cells in healthy people across ages. TCRdb fed the 5' RACE reads into MiXCR, producing one record per CDR3 protein. The table shows some 760,000 distinct CDR3 sequences, with around 25% occurring only once. These sequences were also reported in another study, on T cells of mothers and their children.

The sequenced sample was blood. All receptors derive from a boy between 10 and 17 years old in good health. The CDR3 runs from the conserved cysteine through the conserved F or W. A D gene is named only where the DNA matches it firmly. Rows may omit the clone size; those that give it use once, few, many or a size class.

>TRBV7-2|NA|TRBD2|TRBJ2-1
CASSLGGRGTSGRRGNEQFF
TGTGCCAGCAGCTTAGGTGGACGAGGGACTAGCGGGAGACGCGGCAATGAGCAGTTCTTC
>TRBV5-1|NA|TRBD2|TRBJ2-3
CASSYGTSADTQYF
TGCGCCAGCAGCTACGGGACTAGCGCAGATACGCAGTATTTT
>TRBV3-1|NA|NA|TRBJ2-3
CASSRIRTADTQYF
TGTGCCAGCAGTCGGATTAGAACCGCAGATACGCAGTATTTT
>TRBV5-6|few|NA|TRBJ2-3
CASSTWETSLGTDTQYF
TGTGCCAGCAGCACGTGGGAAACATCCTTGGGCACAGATACGCAGTATTTT
>TRBV7-8|NA|NA|TRBJ2-7
CASSLGASPYPEQYF
TGTGCCAGCAGCTTAGGGGCTAGCCCCTACCCCGAGCAGTACTTC
>TRBV7-8|NA|TRBD2|TRBJ2-7
CASASGQTYEQYF
TGTGCCTCTGCTAGCGGGCAAACCTACGAGCAGTACTTC
>TRBV4-2|NA|NA|TRBJ1-2
CASSPGPLFYTF
TGTGCCAGCAGCCCGGGACCCTTATTCTACACCTTC
>TRBV7-2|many|TRBD2|TRBJ2-5
CASSPSGGKETQYF
TGTGCCAGCAGCCCTAGCGGTGGGAAGGAGACCCAGTACTTC
>TRBV27|NA|NA|TRBJ1-4
CASSSTTVEKLFF
TGTGCCAGCAGTTCCACCACAGTGGAAAAACTGTTTTTT
>TRBV15|NA|NA|TRBJ2-1
CATSGALKEFNEQFF
TGTGCCACGTCCGGGGCCTTAAAAGAATTCAATGAGCAGTTCTTC
>TRBV24-1|NA|TRBD2|TRBJ2-3
CAASDGLAGGSDTQYF
TGTGCCGCCAGTGACGGACTAGCGGGAGGGTCAGATACGCAGTATTTT
>TRBV20-1|many|NA|TRBJ2-5
CSAIQETQYF
TGCAGTGCCATACAAGAGACCCAGTACTTC
>TRBV4-2|NA|TRBD2|TRBJ2-7
CASSQTGGTSGTYEQYF
TGTGCCAGCAGCCAAACGGGGGGGACTAGCGGGACCTACGAGCAGTACTTC
>TRBV27|NA|TRBD1|TRBJ2-7
CASSYSRDRDEQYF
TGTGCCAGCAGTTACTCGAGGGACAGGGACGAGCAGTACTTC
>TRBV27|NA|TRBD1|TRBJ2-7
CTSSWETGGRGGQYF
TGTACCAGCAGTTGGGAGACAGGGGGACGGGGCGGGCAGTACTTC
>TRBV7-8|NA|NA|TRBJ1-5
CASSFGFAGTTDSNQPQHF
TGTGCCAGCAGCTTTGGTTTCGCCGGGACAACAGATAGCAATCAGCCCCAGCATTTT
>TRBV30|NA|NA|TRBJ1-1
CAWSKLDRRVRGTEAFF
TGTGCCTGGAGTAAACTCGACAGACGGGTGAGGGGCACTGAAGCTTTCTTT
>TRBV4-3|few|NA|TRBJ1-3
CASSQDRGNTIYF
TGCGCCAGCAGCCAAGACAGGGGAAACACCATATATTTT
>TRBV24-1|few|NA|TRBJ1-2
CATRANRYYGYTF
TGTGCCACCAGAGCGAATCGGTACTATGGCTACACCTTC
>TRBV10-3|few|NA|TRBJ1-2
CAISESNRVTYGYTF
TGTGCCATCAGTGAGTCGAACAGGGTGACCTATGGCTACACCTTC
>TRBV7-9|NA|NA|TRBJ1-6
CASSFNNSPLHF
TGTGCCAGCAGCTTTAACAATTCACCCCTCCACTTT
>TRBV20-1|NA|TRBD1|TRBJ1-5
CSASQGGGNQPQHF
TGCAGTGCTTCCCAGGGGGGTGGCAATCAGCCCCAGCATTTT
>TRBV29-1|NA|NA|TRBJ2-2
CGVEGSGSGELFF
TGCGGCGTTGAAGGATCGGGGAGCGGGGAGCTGTTTTTT
>TRBV20-1|NA|TRBD2|TRBJ2-7
CSALRTSGRISYEQYF
TGCAGTGCTTTAAGGACTAGCGGGAGAATCTCCTACGAGCAGTACTTC
>TRBV14|NA|NA|TRBJ2-7
CASSPDRLFSYEQYF
TGTGCCAGCAGCCCAGACCGACTATTCTCCTACGAGCAGTACTTC
>TRBV6-6|few|TRBD1|TRBJ1-1
CASRGVQGDEAFF
TGTGCCAGCAGGGGGGTACAGGGGGATGAAGCTTTCTTT
>TRBV7-2|few|NA|TRBJ1-4
CASSLAYSFNEKLFF
TGTGCCAGCAGCTTAGCTTACAGCTTTAATGAAAAACTGTTTTTT
>TRBV20-1|NA|NA|TRBJ1-1
CSADVKFAYEAFF
TGCAGTGCTGACGTAAAATTCGCGTATGAAGCTTTCTTT
>TRBV5-1|NA|NA|TRBJ2-3
CASSLRGDTDTQYF
TGCGCCAGCAGCTTGAGAGGGGACACAGATACGCAGTATTTT
>TRBV6-5|NA|NA|TRBJ2-2
CASSYPPIGGELFF
TGTGCCAGCAGTTACCCCCCAATAGGCGGGGAGCTGTTTTTT
>TRBV9|NA|TRBD1|TRBJ1-6
CASGTGVPPLHF
TGTGCCAGTGGGACAGGAGTTCCACCCCTCCACTTT
>TRBV4-3|NA|TRBD2|TRBJ2-1
CASSPLSGVDYNEQFF
TGCGCCAGCAGCCCCCTGAGCGGGGTGGACTACAATGAGCAGTTCTTC
>TRBV7-9|few|NA|TRBJ2-3
CAIQGRTDTQYF
TGTGCCATCCAGGGGCGCACAGATACGCAGTATTTT
>TRBV10-3|NA|NA|TRBJ2-3
CAISKTDITDTQYF
TGTGCCATCAGCAAGACCGACATCACAGATACGCAGTATTTT
>TRBV7-2|NA|NA|TRBJ2-7
CASSSGLLGEQYF
TGTGCCAGCAGCTCGGGGCTCCTGGGGGAGCAGTACTTC
>TRBV7-8|few|NA|TRBJ1-2
CASSPKGGGYTF
TGTGCCAGCAGCCCAAAGGGGGGGGGCTACACCTTC
>TRBV7-9|NA|TRBD1|TRBJ1-1
CASSLLAGQGETEAFF
TGTGCCAGCAGCTTGTTGGCGGGACAGGGGGAGACTGAAGCTTTCTTT
>TRBV18|few|TRBD1|TRBJ1-1
CASSPQQGTEAFF
TGTGCCAGCTCACCACAACAGGGGACGGAAGCTTTCTTT
>TRBV7-2|NA|TRBD1|TRBJ1-5
CASSTGDYSNQPQHF
TGTGCCAGCAGCACAGGGGATTATAGCAATCAGCCCCAGCATTTT
>TRBV7-9|NA|NA|TRBJ2-3
CASSLLEGGTNTQYF
TGTGCCAGCAGCCTTTTGGAGGGGGGCACAAATACGCAGTATTTT
>TRBV7-2|NA|TRBD2|TRBJ2-7
CASSLVDSGNHEQYF
TGTGCCAGCAGCTTAGTGGATAGCGGGAACCACGAGCAGTACTTC
>TRBV7-9|NA|TRBD1|TRBJ1-6
CASSRTGDPYNSPLHF
TGTGCCAGCAGCCGAACAGGGGATCCTTATAATTCACCCCTCCACTTT
>TRBV4-2|NA|NA|TRBJ1-5
CASSQEGDTDLFGQPQHF
TGTGCCAGCAGCCAAGAGGGGGACACCGACCTCTTCGGGCAGCCCCAGCATTTT
>TRBV5-5|few|NA|TRBJ2-1
CASRAASIVHEQFF
TGTGCCAGCAGGGCGGCCTCGATCGTCCATGAGCAGTTCTTC
>TRBV9|NA|NA|TRBJ2-1
CASSVRDEQFF
TGTGCCAGCAGCGTAAGGGATGAGCAGTTCTTC
>TRBV6-5|few|TRBD1|TRBJ1-4
CASSYLPVRGLGEKLFF
TGTGCCAGCAGTTACCTTCCCGTCAGGGGGCTAGGCGAAAAACTGTTTTTT
>TRBV7-6|few|NA|TRBJ1-4
CASSLYPNEKLFF
TGTGCCAGCAGCTTATATCCGAATGAAAAACTGTTTTTT
>TRBV6-2/TRBV6-3|NA|TRBD1|TRBJ1-1
CASVNSGTGRVGTEAFF
TGTGCCAGCGTGAACTCCGGGACAGGGAGGGTTGGAACTGAAGCTTTCTTT
>TRBV27|NA|TRBD1|TRBJ2-1
CASSFLTGGSYNEQFF
TGTGCCAGCAGTTTTTTGACAGGGGGATCCTACAATGAGCAGTTCTTC
>TRBV12-3/TRBV12-4|NA|NA|TRBJ2-1
CASSLQRSVYNEQFF
TGTGCCAGCAGTTTACAGAGGAGCGTTTACAATGAGCAGTTCTTC
>TRBV20-1|few|NA|TRBJ2-1
CSASCRGPGNEQFF
TGCAGTGCTAGCTGTCGGGGCCCCGGGAATGAGCAGTTCTTC
>TRBV28|few|TRBD1|TRBJ2-1
CASASGTALNEQFF
TGTGCCAGCGCTTCCGGGACAGCCCTAAATGAGCAGTTCTTC
>TRBV5-1|NA|TRBD1|TRBJ1-4
CASSLRDSNEKLFF
TGCGCCAGCAGCTTGCGGGACAGCAATGAAAAACTGTTTTTT
>TRBV6-6|few|NA|TRBJ1-1
CASSPVTEAFF
TGTGCCAGCAGCCCGGTCACTGAAGCTTTCTTT